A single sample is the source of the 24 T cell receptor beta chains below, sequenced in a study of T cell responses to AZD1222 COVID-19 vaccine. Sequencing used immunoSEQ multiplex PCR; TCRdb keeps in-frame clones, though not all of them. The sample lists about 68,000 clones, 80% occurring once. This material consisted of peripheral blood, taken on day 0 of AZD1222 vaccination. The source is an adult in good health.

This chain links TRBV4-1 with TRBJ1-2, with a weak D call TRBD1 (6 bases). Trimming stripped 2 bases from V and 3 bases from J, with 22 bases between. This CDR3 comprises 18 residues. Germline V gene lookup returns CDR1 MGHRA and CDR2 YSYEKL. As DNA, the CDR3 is TGCGCCAGCAGCCAAAACTGGGTCAGGGGCCCCTTGGACTATGGCTACACCTTC. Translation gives CASSQNWVRGPLDYGYTF.

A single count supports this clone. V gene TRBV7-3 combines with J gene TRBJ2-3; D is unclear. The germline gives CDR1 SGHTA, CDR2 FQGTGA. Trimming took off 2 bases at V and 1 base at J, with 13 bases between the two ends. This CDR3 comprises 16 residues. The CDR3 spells CASSLSPSLGTDTQYF. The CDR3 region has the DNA TGTGCCAGCAGCTTATCTCCCAGTTTGGGCACAGATACGCAGTATTTT.

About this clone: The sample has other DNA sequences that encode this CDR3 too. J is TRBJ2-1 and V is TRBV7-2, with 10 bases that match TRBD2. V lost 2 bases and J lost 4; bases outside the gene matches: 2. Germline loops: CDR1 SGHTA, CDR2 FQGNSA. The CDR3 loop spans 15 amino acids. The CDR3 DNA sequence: TGTGCCAGCAGCTTAAGCGGGGGGGGATACAATGAGCAGTTCTTC. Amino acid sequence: CASSLSGGGYNEQFF.

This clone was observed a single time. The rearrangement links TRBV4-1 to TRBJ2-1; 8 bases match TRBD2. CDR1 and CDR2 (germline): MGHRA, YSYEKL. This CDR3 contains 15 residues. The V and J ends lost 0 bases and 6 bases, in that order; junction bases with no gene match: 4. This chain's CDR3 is CASSQEDAGGNEQFF. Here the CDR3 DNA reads TGCGCCAGCAGCCAAGAGGACGCGGGGGGCAATGAGCAGTTCTTC.

The CDR3 DNA is TGTGCCAGCAGCCAAGAAGTTGGTTGGGGATCGCTAGCGGGGGGGCCGGTCATAGATACGCAGTATTTT. Protein: CASSQEVGWGSLAGGPVIDTQYF. The chain carries TRBV4-2 and TRBJ2-3; 12 bases map to TRBD2. Germline V gives CDR1 LGHNA, CDR2 YNFKEQ. CDR3 size: 23 residues. V lost 0 bases to trimming and J lost 5 bases; unmatched junction nucleotides: 24.

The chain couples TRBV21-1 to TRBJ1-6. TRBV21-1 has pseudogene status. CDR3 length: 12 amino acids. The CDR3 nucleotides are TGTGCCAGCAGCAACTGGAATTCACCCCTCCACTTT. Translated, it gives CASSNWNSPLHF.

DNA of the CDR3: TGTGCCAGCAGCTTAGACAGGGGGCGAACTGAAGCTTTCTTT. It yields the protein CASSLDRGRTEAFF. The chain has TRBV7-2 and TRBJ1-1; 9 nucleotides line up with TRBD1. The ends lost 1 base at V and 5 bases at J; junction bases unmatched: 2. Germline assignment: CDR1 SGHTA and CDR2 FQGNSA. This CDR3 comprises 14 residues.

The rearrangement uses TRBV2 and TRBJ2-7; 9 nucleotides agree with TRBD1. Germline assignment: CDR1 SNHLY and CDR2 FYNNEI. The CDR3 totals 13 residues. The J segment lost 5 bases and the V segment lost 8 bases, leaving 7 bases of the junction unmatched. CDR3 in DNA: TGTGCCAGCTGCGGGACAGGGCGAGACGAGCAGTACTTC. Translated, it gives CASCGTGRDEQYF.

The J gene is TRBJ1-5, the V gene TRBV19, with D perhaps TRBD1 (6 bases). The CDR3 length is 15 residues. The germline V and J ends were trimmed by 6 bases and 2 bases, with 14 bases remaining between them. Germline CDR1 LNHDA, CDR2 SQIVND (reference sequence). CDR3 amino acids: CASRQQGSGNQPQHF. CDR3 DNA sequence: TGTGCCAGTAGACAACAGGGTTCGGGCAATCAGCCCCAGCATTTT. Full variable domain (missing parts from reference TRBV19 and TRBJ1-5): DGGITQSPKYLFRKEGQNVTLSCEQNLNHDAMYWYRQDPGQGLRLIYYSQIVNDFQKGDIAEGYSVSREKKESFPLTVTSAQKNPTAFYLCASRQQGSGNQPQHFGDGTRLSIL.

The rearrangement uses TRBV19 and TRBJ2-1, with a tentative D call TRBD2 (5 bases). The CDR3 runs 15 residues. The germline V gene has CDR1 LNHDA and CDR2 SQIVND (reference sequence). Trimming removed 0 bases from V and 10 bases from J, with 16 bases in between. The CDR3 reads CASSIDRGRLKEQFF. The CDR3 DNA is TGTGCCAGTAGTATAGATAGAGGCCGACTAAAGGAGCAGTTCTTC.

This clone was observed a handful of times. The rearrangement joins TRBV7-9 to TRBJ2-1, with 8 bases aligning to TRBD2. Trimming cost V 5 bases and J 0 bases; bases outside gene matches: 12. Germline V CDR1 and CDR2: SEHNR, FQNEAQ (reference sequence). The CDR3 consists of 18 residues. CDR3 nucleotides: TGTGCCAGCAGCCCCGGGTGGGCTAGCGGGCTCTCCTACAATGAGCAGTTCTTC. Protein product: CASSPGWASGLSYNEQFF. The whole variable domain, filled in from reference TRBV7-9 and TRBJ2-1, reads DTGVSQNPRHKITKRGQNVTFRCDPISEHNRLYWYRQTLGQGPEFLTYFQNEAQLEKSRLLSDRFSAERPKGSFSTLEIQRTEQGDSAMYLCASSPGWASGLSYNEQFFGPGTRLTVL.

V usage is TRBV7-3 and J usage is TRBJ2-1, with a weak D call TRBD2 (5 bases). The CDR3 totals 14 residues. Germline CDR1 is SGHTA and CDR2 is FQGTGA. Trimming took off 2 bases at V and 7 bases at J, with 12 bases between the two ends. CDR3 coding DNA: TGTGCCAGCAGCTTAGCCGGGGTGGGTAATGAGCAGTTCTTC. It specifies CASSLAGVGNEQFF.

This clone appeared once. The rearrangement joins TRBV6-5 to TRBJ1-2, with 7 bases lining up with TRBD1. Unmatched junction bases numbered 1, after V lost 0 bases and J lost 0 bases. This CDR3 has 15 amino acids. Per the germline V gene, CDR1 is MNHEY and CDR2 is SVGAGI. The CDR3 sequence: CASSYSGQTNYGYTF. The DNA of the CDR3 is TGTGCCAGCAGTTACTCGGGACAGACTAACTATGGCTACACCTTC.

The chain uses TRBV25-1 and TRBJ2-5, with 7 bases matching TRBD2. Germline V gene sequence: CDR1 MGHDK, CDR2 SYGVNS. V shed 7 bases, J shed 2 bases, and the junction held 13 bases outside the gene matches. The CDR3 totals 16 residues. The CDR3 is CASTHPRGGVQETQYF. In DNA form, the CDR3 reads TGTGCCAGCACCCACCCTCGCGGGGGAGTTCAAGAGACCCAGTACTTC.

In DNA form, the CDR3 reads TGTGCCAGCACTTCCTTGGAGAGCTCCTACAATGAGCAGTTCTTC. Encoded protein: CASTSLESSYNEQFF. The gene calls are TRBV7-2 and TRBJ2-1; no reliable D call. The CDR3 runs to 15 residues. Looked up from germline, CDR1 is SGHTA and CDR2 is FQGNSA. V lost 7 bases and J lost 0, with 13 bases in between.

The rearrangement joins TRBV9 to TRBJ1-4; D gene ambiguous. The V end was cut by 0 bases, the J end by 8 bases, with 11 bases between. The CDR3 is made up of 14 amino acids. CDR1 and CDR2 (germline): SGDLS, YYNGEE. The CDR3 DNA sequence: TGTGCCAGCAGCGTAGGACGGGAAAGGGAAAAACTGTTTTTT. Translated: CASSVGREREKLFF. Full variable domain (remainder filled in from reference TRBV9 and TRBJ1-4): DSGVTQTPKHLITATGQRVTLRCSPRSGDLSVYWYQQSLDQGLQFLIQYYNGEERAKGNILERFSAQQFPDLHSELNLSSLELGDSALYFCASSVGREREKLFFGSGTQLSVL.

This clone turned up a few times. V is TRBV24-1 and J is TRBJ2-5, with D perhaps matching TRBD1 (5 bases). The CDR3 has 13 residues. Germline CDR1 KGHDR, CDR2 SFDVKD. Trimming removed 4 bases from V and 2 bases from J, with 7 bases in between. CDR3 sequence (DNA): TGTGCCACCAGTGAAGGACATCAAGAGACCCAGTACTTC. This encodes CATSEGHQETQYF.

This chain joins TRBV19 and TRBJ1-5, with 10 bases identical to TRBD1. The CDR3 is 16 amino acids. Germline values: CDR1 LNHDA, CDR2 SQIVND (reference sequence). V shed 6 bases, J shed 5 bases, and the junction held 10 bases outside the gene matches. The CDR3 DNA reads TGTGCCAGTAGAAGGGCCTGGACAGGGGGGGATCAGCCCCAGCATTTT. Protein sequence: CASRRAWTGGDQPQHF.

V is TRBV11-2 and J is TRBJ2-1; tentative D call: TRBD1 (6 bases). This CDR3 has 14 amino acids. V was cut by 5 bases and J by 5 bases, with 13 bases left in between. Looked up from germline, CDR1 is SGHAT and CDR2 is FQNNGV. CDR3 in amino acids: CASSARGNHNEQFF. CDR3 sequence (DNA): TGTGCCAGCAGCGCCAGGGGAAACCACAATGAGCAGTTCTTC.

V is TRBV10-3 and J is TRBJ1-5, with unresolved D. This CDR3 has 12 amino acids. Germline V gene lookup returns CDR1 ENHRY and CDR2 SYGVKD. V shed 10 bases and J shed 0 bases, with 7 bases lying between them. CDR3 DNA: TGTGCCACCTCAGATAGCAATCAGCCCCAGCATTTT. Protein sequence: CATSDSNQPQHF.

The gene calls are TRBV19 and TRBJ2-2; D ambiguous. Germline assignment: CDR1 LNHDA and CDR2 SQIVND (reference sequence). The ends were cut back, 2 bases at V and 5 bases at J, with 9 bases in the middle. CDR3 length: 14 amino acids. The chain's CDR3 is CASSIWGRTGELFF. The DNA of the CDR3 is TGTGCCAGTAGTATATGGGGAAGGACCGGGGAGCTGTTTTTT. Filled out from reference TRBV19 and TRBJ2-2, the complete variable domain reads DGGITQSPKYLFRKEGQNVTLSCEQNLNHDAMYWYRQDPGQGLRLIYYSQIVNDFQKGDIAEGYSVSREKKESFPLTVTSAQKNPTAFYLCASSIWGRTGELFFGEGSRLTVL.

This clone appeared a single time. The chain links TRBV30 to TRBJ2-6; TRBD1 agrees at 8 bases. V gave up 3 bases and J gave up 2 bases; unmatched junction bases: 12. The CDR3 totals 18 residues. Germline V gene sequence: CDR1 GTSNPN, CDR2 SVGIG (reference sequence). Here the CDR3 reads CAWRHRGDKNTGANVLTF. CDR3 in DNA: TGTGCCTGGAGACACAGGGGGGACAAAAACACTGGGGCCAACGTCCTGACTTTC.

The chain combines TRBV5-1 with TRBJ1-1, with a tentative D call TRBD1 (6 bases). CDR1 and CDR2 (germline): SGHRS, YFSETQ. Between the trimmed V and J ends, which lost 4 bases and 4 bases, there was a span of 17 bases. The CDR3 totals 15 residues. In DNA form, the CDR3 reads TGCGCCAGCAGCCTAATGGGGGCAGAGGCCACTGAAGCTTTCTTT. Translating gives CASSLMGAEATEAFF.

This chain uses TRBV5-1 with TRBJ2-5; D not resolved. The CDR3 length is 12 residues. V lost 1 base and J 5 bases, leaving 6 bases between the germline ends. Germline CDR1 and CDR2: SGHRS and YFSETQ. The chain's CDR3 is CASSLTWETQYF. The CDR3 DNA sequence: TGCGCCAGCAGCTTGACTTGGGAGACCCAGTACTTC.